Listed below are T cell receptor beta chains from one sample, sequenced in a study of T cell changes during pregnancy in multiple sclerosis. Clones were read by immunoSEQ multiplex PCR, and TCRdb kept only the in-frame ones, dropping some. Of approximately 30,000 clones listed, about 90% are singletons. Sequenced material: CD8+ T cells from peripheral blood mononuclear cells, taken after pregnancy. The receptor source for this set is a female donor with multiple sclerosis, enrolled in a pregnancy study. Both conserved end residues are part of each CDR3. D genes are given only for firm matches. Expanded clones get a size class; other rows say once, few or many, or leave the size out.

clone size,V gene,J gene,D gene,CDR3 length,CDR3 protein,CDR3 DNA
-,TRBV25-1,TRBJ2-2,-,16,CASSSREGANTGELFF,TGTGCCAGCAGTTCCAGGGAAGGGGCGAACACCGGGGAGCTGTTTTTT
-,TRBV19,TRBJ1-2,-,11,CASWFGSGYTF,TGTGCCAGTTGGTTCGGGAGTGGCTACACCTTC
-,TRBV11-1,TRBJ2-1,-,17,CASSPTLTSGTYNEQFF,TGTGCCAGCAGCCCTACCCTGACTTCCGGAACCTACAATGAGCAGTTCTTC
-,TRBV7-8,TRBJ2-7,TRBD1,14,CASSTWDRDYEQYF,TGTGCCAGCAGCACCTGGGACAGAGACTACGAGCAGTACTTC
-,TRBV4-3,TRBJ1-5,-,15,CASSQDGGAGQPQHF,TGCGCCAGCAGCCAAGACGGGGGGGCTGGGCAGCCCCAGCATTTT
many,TRBV6-4,TRBJ2-1,TRBD1,15,CASSDGTGGWDEQFF,TGTGCCAGCAGTGACGGGACAGGGGGCTGGGATGAGCAGTTCTTC
-,TRBV19,TRBJ2-1,-,12,CASSVSAGEQFF,TGTGCCAGTAGTGTTAGCGCGGGTGAGCAGTTCTTC
-,TRBV10-3,TRBJ2-6,TRBD1,17,CAISGGQALRGANVLTF,TGTGCCATCAGTGGGGGACAGGCCCTCCGTGGGGCCAACGTCCTGACTTTC
few,TRBV15,TRBJ1-5,TRBD1,17,CATSREETGAFNQPQHF,TGTGCCACCAGCAGAGAGGAGACAGGGGCCTTCAATCAGCCCCAGCATTTT
-,TRBV2,TRBJ1-5,-,14,CASSDSGGNQPQHF,TGTGCCAGTAGCGACAGTGGAGGGAATCAGCCCCAGCATTTT